This is a list of T cell receptor beta chains from one sample in a study of identical twins. From the 5' RACE reads, TCRdb called clonotypes with MiXCR, one entry per CDR3 protein. The sample lists fewer than 500,000 distinct CDR3 sequences; roughly an eighth were seen once. This sample also belongs to another study, concerning yellow fever vaccine responses in identical twins.

The sequenced sample consisted of CD4+ T cells sorted from blood. These receptors came from a woman aged 18-35 years in good health. CDR3s include the opening cysteine and the closing phenylalanine or tryptophan. Each record gives: J gene, V gene, CDR3 length, CDR3 protein.

TRBJ1-1	TRBV29-1	13	CSVSGALNTEAFF
TRBJ2-3	TRBV6-1	13	CASAQVYTDTQYF
TRBJ1-2	TRBV18	15	CASSPPRQGGYGYTF
TRBJ2-1	TRBV11-3	14	CASSLGPGADEQFF
TRBJ1-2	TRBV12-3/TRBV12-4	12	CASTDRGFGYTF
TRBJ2-1	TRBV12-3/TRBV12-4	16	CASSSSHPVPGNEQFF
TRBJ1-6	TRBV5-1	16	CASSLAGTGGLATLHF
TRBJ2-1	TRBV7-8	16	CASSLAAGGNYNEQFF
TRBJ2-1	TRBV20-1	15	CSGSSSGRPGNEQFF
TRBJ2-7	TRBV7-9	15	CASSSLRDRPYEQYF
TRBJ2-2	TRBV29-1	14	CSVGLAENTGELFF
TRBJ2-3	TRBV19	15	CASSAGQDWSDTQYF
TRBJ1-2	TRBV6-1	13	CANRGGGVYGYTF
TRBJ2-3	TRBV20-1	14	CSAGRAPSTDTQYF
TRBJ2-1	TRBV29-1	10	CSGGNNEQFF
TRBJ1-1	TRBV20-1	14	CSAARGQANTEAFF
TRBJ2-6	TRBV12-3/TRBV12-4	15	CASSPWDPGANVLTF
TRBJ1-4	TRBV7-9	15	CASSLAVGRSRKLFF
TRBJ1-1	TRBV15	16	CATSRDLGGRGTEAFF
TRBJ2-1	TRBV15	18	CATSRYTGTSGTYNEQFF
TRBJ2-1	TRBV29-1	10	CSAWDNEQFF
TRBJ2-2	TRBV7-2	16	CASSLDGGRSAGELFF
TRBJ2-1	TRBV28	14	CASSLGNRYGEQFF
TRBJ2-5	TRBV4-2	15	CASSQEGLAGETQYF
TRBJ2-3	TRBV4-1	18	CASSQDGQGAGVTDTQYF
TRBJ2-1	TRBV5-1	16	CASSLVSTGRGEEQFF
TRBJ2-7	TRBV11-2	15	CASSIRDGVPGEQYF
TRBJ2-3	TRBV6-5	16	CASSYSTHGGADTQYF
TRBJ2-7	TRBV7-7	18	CASSWDRRGPRNSYEQYF
TRBJ2-1	TRBV7-2	14	CASSLDSGGAEQFF
TRBJ2-1	TRBV3-1	14	CASSQEIRANEQFF
TRBJ1-4	TRBV12-3/TRBV12-4	13	CASSWGIGEKLFF
TRBJ2-6	TRBV11-2	18	CASSSTGTGFSGANVLTF
TRBJ1-2	TRBV29-1	13	CSAPTGANYGYTF
TRBJ2-1	TRBV4-2	18	CASSQDPSGLAGDNEQFF
TRBJ2-3	TRBV7-7	15	CASSLGAAPTDTQYF
TRBJ1-2	TRBV30	14	CAWNKRGGGYGYTF
TRBJ2-5	TRBV19	16	CASSIPSGTGVETQYF
TRBJ2-7	TRBV9	14	CASSAAAGGTGQYF
TRBJ1-1	TRBV29-1	13	CSVDSYMNTEAFF